These T cell receptor beta chains were read from a single sample in a study of blood T cell repertoires in COVID-19. Assay used: immunoSEQ multiplex PCR; TCRdb lists only in-frame clones, some missing. The sample includes 150,000 to 200,000 clones, about 86% of them seen just once. The sample taken for sequencing was peripheral blood. The receptors come from a woman aged 25 to 45 with active or convalescent COVID-19. CDR3s include the opening cysteine and the closing phenylalanine or tryptophan. Each record gives: V gene, J gene, CDR3 length, D gene, clone size, CDR3 DNA, CDR3 protein. The D gene is left open where the match is weak. Only part of the rows carry a size: once, few, many, or a class if the clone is expanded.

TRBV5-5	TRBJ1-2	15	-	once	TGTGCCAGCAGCACAAATGAGAGGAGCCCCTATGGCTACACCTTC	CASSTNERSPYGYTF
TRBV30	TRBJ1-5	17	-	once	TGTGCCTGGAGTGTCGCTTTAGGAGGGGTCGCCAATCAGCCCCAGCATTTT	CAWSVALGGVANQPQHF
TRBV10-2	TRBJ2-3	13	TRBD1	-	TGCGCCAGCAGTCATACAGGGGAAGATACGCAGTATTTT	CASSHTGEDTQYF
TRBV4-1	TRBJ1-5	15	TRBD1	few	TGCGCCAGCAGCCAAGGGGACAGGGGGCTTCAGCCCCAGCATTTT	CASSQGDRGLQPQHF
TRBV11-2	TRBJ1-1	16	-	-	TGTGCCAGCAGCCCGTACAGGGCATTAGGGAACACTGAAGCTTTCTTT	CASSPYRALGNTEAFF
TRBV24-1	TRBJ2-1	19	TRBD2	-	TGTGCCACCAGTGATCTGCGGACTAGCGGGAGTACCAGCTACAATGAGCAGTTCTTC	CATSDLRTSGSTSYNEQFF
TRBV10-2	TRBJ2-1	16	TRBD2	-	TGCGCCAGCAGCACCGCTGGAGCGGGGGGGGGCAATGAGCAGTTCTTC	CASSTAGAGGGNEQFF
TRBV10-2	TRBJ2-7	15	TRBD2	-	TGCGCCAGCAGTGAACCGGGAGGGGCGCCCTACGAGCAGTACTTC	CASSEPGGAPYEQYF
TRBV27	TRBJ1-1	16	-	-	TGTGCCAGCAGTTTACGACTCGGCACAGGGCCCACTGAAGCTTTCTTT	CASSLRLGTGPTEAFF
TRBV6-5	TRBJ1-3	14	-	-	TGTGCCAGCAGTCAGGGGTGGTCTGGAAACACCATATATTTT	CASSQGWSGNTIYF
TRBV3-1/TRBV3-2	TRBJ2-1	16	TRBD2	-	TGTGCCAGCAGCAAGGTTAGCGGGGGCACTACCACTGAGCAGTTCTTC	CASSKVSGGTTTEQFF
TRBV28	TRBJ2-5	16	TRBD1	-	TGTGCCAGCAGTTTCGGAACAGGGGGCCTCCAAGAGACCCAGTACTTC	CASSFGTGGLQETQYF
TRBV2	TRBJ1-6	15	-	-	TGTGCCAGCAGGGTCCGGGACACCTCTAATTCACCCCTCCACTTT	CASRVRDTSNSPLHF